These 8 T cell receptor beta chains share one sample of origin, sequenced in a study of cytomegalovirus exposure and HLA in healthy donors. The PCR made use of 60 Vbeta and 13 Jbeta primers. Here immunoSEQ multiplex PCR was the method, and the copy in TCRdb shows in-frame clones only, minus some. The repertoire has hundreds of thousands of clones, 80% to 90% of them found once; the top ten carry roughly 1%. Sequenced material: PBMCs. These receptors came from a woman aged 18-29 years in good health and CMV-seronegative.

This sequence joins TRBV7-8 and TRBJ2-1; 11 bases match TRBD2. CDR3 size: 17 residues. Germline trimming cut 5 bases from V and 0 bases from J; bases unmatched to any gene: 6. CDR1 and CDR2 (germline): SGHVS, FQNEAQ. The CDR3: CASSPRLAGTSYNEQFF. CDR3 bases: TGTGCCAGCAGCCCACGACTAGCGGGAACCTCCTACAATGAGCAGTTCTTC.

The genes are TRBV5-1 and TRBJ2-7; no reliable D call. CDR1 is SGHRS, CDR2 YFSETQ, per germline. This CDR3 comprises 13 residues. V dropped 2 bases and J dropped 3 bases, with 9 bases sitting between them. CDR3 amino acids: CASSFMGDYEQYF. The CDR3 region has the DNA TGCGCCAGCAGCTTTATGGGCGACTACGAGCAGTACTTC.

The V gene is TRBV7-2, the J gene TRBJ2-4; D remains ambiguous. CDR1 SGHTA and CDR2 FQGNSA come from the germline V gene. This CDR3 has 17 residues. The V gene lost 3 bases and the J gene lost 0 bases, with 15 bases spanning the gap. The CDR3 sequence: CASSFTSPILAKNIQYF. CDR3 bases: TGTGCCAGCAGCTTCACTTCTCCGATACTAGCCAAAAACATTCAGTACTTC.

This clone was detected a few times. The chain employs TRBV7-9 and TRBJ2-3, with 9 bases lining up with TRBD1. J lost 3 bases, V lost 4 bases, and 5 bases had no gene match. Germline loops: CDR1 SEHNR, CDR2 FQNEAQ (reference sequence). The CDR3 covers 15 residues. The CDR3 bases are TGTGCCAGCAGCTCCTGGGACAGGGAGACAGATACGCAGTATTTT. It translates to CASSSWDRETDTQYF.

The table lists this clone with a count of one. J is TRBJ2-7 and V is TRBV2; 7 bases map to TRBD1. Losses at the gene ends were 9 bases for V and 0 bases for J; bases not matched to a gene: 2. This CDR3 has 12 residues. Germline V gene data show CDR1 as SNHLY and CDR2 as FYNNEI. CDR3 protein: CARGQSSYEQYF. The CDR3 region has the DNA TGTGCCAGGGGACAGAGCTCCTACGAGCAGTACTTC.

This chain links TRBV5-4 with TRBJ1-1, with unresolved D. The length of the CDR3 is 16 residues. Trimming shortened V by 2 bases and J by 0 bases, and 14 bases separated the two germline ends. Germline V gene sequence: CDR1 SGHNT, CDR2 YYREEE (reference sequence). The DNA for the CDR3 is TGTGCCAGCAGCTTAGTTCGGGCGGGCATGAACACTGAAGCTTTCTTT. Its translation: CASSLVRAGMNTEAFF.

The CDR3: CASSPSPVVVLAGGSSYNEQFF. The CDR3 DNA is TGCGCCAGCAGCCCTTCCCCGGTGGTGGTACTAGCGGGGGGGAGCTCCTACAATGAGCAGTTCTTC. The chain has TRBV4-3 and TRBJ2-1; 13 bases map to TRBD2. The CDR3 has 22 amino acids. Trimming took 4 bases from V and 0 from J; bases not matched to a gene: 18. Looked up from germline, CDR1 is LGHNA and CDR2 is YSLEER.

CDR3 nucleotide sequence: TGTGCCAGCTTAGAGGGAACTGAAGCTTTCTTT. Residues: CASLEGTEAFF. The chain is built from TRBV5-6 and TRBJ1-1; no clear D gene. Per germline, CDR1 SGHDT and CDR2 YYEEEE. The CDR3 contains 11 residues. Trimming stripped 7 bases from V and 5 bases from J, with 9 bases between.